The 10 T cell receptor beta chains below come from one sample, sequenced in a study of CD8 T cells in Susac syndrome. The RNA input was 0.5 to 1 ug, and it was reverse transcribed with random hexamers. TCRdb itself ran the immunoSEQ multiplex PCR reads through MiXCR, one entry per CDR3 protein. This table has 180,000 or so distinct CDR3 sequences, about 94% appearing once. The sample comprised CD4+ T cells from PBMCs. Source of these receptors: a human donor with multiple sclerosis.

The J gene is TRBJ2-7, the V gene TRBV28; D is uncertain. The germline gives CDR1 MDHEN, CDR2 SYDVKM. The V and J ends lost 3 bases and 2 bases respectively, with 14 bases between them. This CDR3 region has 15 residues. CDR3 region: CASSLFGQSTYEQYF. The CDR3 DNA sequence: TGTGCCAGCAGTTTGTTTGGGCAGAGCACCTACGAGCAGTACTTC.

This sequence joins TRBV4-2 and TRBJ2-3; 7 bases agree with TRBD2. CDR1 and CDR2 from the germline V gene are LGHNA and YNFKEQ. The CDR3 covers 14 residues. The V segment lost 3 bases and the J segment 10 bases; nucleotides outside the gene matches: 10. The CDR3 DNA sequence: TGTGCCAGCAGCCATTCCCGGGACTACCAGCCGCAGTATTTT. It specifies CASSHSRDYQPQYF.

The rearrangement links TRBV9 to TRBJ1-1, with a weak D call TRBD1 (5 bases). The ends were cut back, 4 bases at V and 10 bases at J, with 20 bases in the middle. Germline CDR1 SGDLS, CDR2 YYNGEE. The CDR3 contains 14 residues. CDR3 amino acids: CASSLGGEAAGAFF. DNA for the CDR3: TGTGCCAGCAGCTTGGGGGGGGAAGCTGCGGGAGCTTTCTTT. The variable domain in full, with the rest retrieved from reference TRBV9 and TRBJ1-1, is DSGVTQTPKHLITATGQRVTLRCSPRSGDLSVYWYQQSLDQGLQFLIQYYNGEERAKGNILERFSAQQFPDLHSELNLSSLELGDSALYFCASSLGGEAAGAFFGQGTRLTVV.

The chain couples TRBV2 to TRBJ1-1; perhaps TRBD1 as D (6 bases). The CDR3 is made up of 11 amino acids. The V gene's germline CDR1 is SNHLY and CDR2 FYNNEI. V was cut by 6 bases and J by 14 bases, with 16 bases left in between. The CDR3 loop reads CASREDSLTFF. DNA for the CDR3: TGTGCCAGCAGAGAGGACAGCTTAACCTTCTTT.

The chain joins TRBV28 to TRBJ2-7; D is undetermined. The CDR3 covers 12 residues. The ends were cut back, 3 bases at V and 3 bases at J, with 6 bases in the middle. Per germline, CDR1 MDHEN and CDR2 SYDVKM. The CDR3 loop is CASSFGYYEQYF. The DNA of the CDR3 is TGTGCCAGCAGTTTCGGGTACTACGAGCAGTACTTC.

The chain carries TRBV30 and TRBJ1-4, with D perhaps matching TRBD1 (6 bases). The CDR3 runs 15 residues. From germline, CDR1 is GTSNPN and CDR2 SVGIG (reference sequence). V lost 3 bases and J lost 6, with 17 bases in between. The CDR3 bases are TGTGCCTGGAGCCGAGGATGGGCAGGGGATGAAAAACTGTTTTTT. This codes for CAWSRGWAGDEKLFF.

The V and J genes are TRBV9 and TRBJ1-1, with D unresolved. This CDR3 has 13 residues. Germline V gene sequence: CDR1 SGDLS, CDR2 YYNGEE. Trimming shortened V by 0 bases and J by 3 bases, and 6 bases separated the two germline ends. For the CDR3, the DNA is TGTGCCAGCAGCGTAGTTGTGGACACTGAAGCTTTCTTT. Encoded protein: CASSVVVDTEAFF.

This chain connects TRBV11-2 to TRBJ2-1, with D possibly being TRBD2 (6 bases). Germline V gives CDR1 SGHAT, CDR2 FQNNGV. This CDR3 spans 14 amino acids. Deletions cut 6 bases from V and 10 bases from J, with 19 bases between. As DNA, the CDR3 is TGTGCCAGCAGGGCGGGACGCCGGGTGGGGGAGCAGTTCTTC. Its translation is CASRAGRRVGEQFF. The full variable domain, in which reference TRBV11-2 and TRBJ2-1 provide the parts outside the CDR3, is EAGVAQSPRYKIIEKRQSVAFWCNPISGHATLYWYQQILGQGPKLLIQFQNNGVVDDSQLPKDRFSAERLKGVDSTLKIQPAKLEDSAVYLCASRAGRRVGEQFFGPGTRLTVL.

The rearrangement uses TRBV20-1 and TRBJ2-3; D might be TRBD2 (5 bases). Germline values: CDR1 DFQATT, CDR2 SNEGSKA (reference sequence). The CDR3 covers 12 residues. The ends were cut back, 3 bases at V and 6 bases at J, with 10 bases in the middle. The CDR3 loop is CSASGEGDTQYF. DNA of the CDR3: TGCAGTGCTAGCGGGGAAGGGGATACGCAGTATTTT.

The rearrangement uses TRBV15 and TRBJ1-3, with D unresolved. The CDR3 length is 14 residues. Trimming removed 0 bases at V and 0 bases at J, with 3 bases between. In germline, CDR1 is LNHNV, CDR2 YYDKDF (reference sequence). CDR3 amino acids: CATSREISGNTIYF. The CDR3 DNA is TGTGCCACCAGCAGAGAAATCTCTGGAAACACCATATATTTT.